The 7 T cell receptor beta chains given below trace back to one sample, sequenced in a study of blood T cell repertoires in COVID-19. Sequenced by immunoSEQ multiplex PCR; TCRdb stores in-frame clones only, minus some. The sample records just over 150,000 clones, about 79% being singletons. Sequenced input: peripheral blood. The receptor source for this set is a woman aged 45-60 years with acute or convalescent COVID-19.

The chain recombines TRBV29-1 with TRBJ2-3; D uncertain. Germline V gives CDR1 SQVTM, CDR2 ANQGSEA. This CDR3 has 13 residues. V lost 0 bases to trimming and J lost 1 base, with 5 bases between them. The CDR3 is CSVEEQGTDTQYF. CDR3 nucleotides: TGCAGCGTTGAAGAGCAGGGCACAGATACGCAGTATTTT.

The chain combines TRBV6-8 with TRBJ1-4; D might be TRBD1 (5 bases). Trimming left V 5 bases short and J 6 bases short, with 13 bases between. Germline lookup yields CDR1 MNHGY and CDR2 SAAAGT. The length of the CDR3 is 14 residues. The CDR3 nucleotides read TGTGCCAGCAGTACGACAGAATGGCATGAAAAACTGTTTTTT. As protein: CASSTTEWHEKLFF.

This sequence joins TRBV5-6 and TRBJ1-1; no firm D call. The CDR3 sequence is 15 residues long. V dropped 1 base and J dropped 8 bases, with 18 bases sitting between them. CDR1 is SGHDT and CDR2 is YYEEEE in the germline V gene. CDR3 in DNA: TGTGCCAGCAGCTTGAATCCCCGGGAACATGGCGAAGCTTTCTTT. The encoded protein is CASSLNPREHGEAFF.

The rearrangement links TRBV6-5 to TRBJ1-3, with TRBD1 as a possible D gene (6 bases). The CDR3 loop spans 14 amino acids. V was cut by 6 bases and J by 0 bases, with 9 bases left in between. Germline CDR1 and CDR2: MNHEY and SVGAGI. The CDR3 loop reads CASSAGVSGNTIYF. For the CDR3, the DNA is TGTGCCAGCAGCGCAGGGGTCTCTGGAAACACCATATATTTT.

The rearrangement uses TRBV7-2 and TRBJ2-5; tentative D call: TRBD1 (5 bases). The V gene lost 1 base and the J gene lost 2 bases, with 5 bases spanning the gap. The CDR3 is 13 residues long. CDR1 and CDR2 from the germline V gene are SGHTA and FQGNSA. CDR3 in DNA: TGTGCCAGCAGCTTAGGACAGCAAGAGACCCAGTACTTC. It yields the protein CASSLGQQETQYF.

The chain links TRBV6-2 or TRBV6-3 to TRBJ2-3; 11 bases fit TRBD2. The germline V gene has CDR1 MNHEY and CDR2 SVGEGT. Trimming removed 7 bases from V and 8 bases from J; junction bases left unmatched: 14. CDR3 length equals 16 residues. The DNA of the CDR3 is TGTGCCAGCAACCCACAGGGGCTAGCGGGAGGTGGTACGCAGTATTTT. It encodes CASNPQGLAGGGTQYF.

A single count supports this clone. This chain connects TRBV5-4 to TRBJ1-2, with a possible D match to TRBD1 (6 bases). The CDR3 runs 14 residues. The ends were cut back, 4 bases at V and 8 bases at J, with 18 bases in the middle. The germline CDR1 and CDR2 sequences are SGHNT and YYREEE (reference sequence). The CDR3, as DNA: TGTGCCAGCAGCCAGGACAGCATCCTAAGGGGCTACACCTTC. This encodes CASSQDSILRGYTF.